These T cell receptor beta chains were read from a single sample in a study of Graves' ophthalmopathy and Graves' hyperthyroidism. TCRdb re-called the multiplex PCR reads through MiXCR, storing one row per CDR3 protein. The data contain roughly 350,000 distinct CDR3 sequences, roughly 17% of them singletons. The sequencing sample was made of peripheral blood. Receptors were obtained from an adult woman with stable Graves' hyperthyroidism. Each CDR3 is given with its conserved first and last residue. The D gene is left open where the match is weak. The size entry is marked missing in some rows and otherwise reads once, few, many or a size class.

-	TRBV7-3	TRBJ2-6	19	-	CASSLRVTDKFSGANVLTF	TGTGCCAGCAGCTTAAGAGTAACAGACAAATTTTCTGGGGCCAACGTCCTGACTTTC
-	TRBV29-1	TRBJ2-7	13	few	CSVEPDNSYEQYF	TGCAGCGTTGAACCAGACAACTCCTACGAGCAGTACTTC
TRBD2	TRBV7-8	TRBJ2-7	16	many	CASSSRIGTSLRWQYF	TGTGCCAGCAGCTCCAGAATTGGGACTAGTCTCAGGTGGCAGTACTTC
-	TRBV12-3/TRBV12-4	TRBJ2-5	14	-	CAISLSWPGETRYF	TGTGCCATCAGTTTGTCCTGGCCAGGCGAGACCCGGTACTTC
TRBD2	TRBV6-1	TRBJ2-7	15	medium-sized	CASSEDAGASYEQYF	TGTGCCAGCAGTGAGGATGCGGGAGCGAGCTACGAGCAGTACTTC
-	TRBV7-3	TRBJ1-2	14	many	CASSPHQGDSGYTF	TGTGCCAGCAGCCCCCATCAGGGCGATAGTGGCTACACCTTC
-	TRBV3-1	TRBJ2-5	14	-	CASSHLAGLETQYF	TGTGCCAGCAGCCATCTGGCAGGGTTGGAGACCCAGTACTTC
TRBD1	TRBV7-2	TRBJ1-5	15	many	CASSLEGQHNQPQHF	TGTGCCAGCAGCTTAGAGGGACAGCACAATCAGCCCCAGCATTTT
-	TRBV19	TRBJ1-5	13	many	CASRHGGIGPQHF	TGTGCCAGTCGGCACGGGGGGATCGGCCCCCAGCATTTT
TRBD1	TRBV10-3	TRBJ1-3	15	many	CAIRDGTGTGNTIYF	TGTGCCATCAGAGACGGGACAGGGACTGGAAACACCATATATTTT
-	TRBV20-1	TRBJ2-7	13	few	CSAITGWSYEQYF	TGCAGTGCTATAACAGGGTGGTCCTACGAGCAGTACTTC
-	TRBV29-1	TRBJ2-7	12	many	CSVRDTYYEQYF	TGCAGCGTCCGGGACACGTACTACGAGCAGTACTTC
TRBD1	TRBV19	TRBJ1-5	17	many	CASKATGVFGSNQPQHF	TGTGCCAGTAAAGCGACAGGGGTTTTTGGGAGCAATCAGCCCCAGCATTTT
-	TRBV29-1	TRBJ2-7	16	many	CSVVGPPTGGCREQYF	TGCAGCGTTGTGGGCCCCCCAACCGGTGGCTGTCGCGAGCAGTACTTC
TRBD1	TRBV20-1	TRBJ2-6	17	many	CSASILAGTAGANVLTF	TGCAGTGCTAGCATCCTGGCTGGGACAGCTGGGGCCAACGTCCTGACTTTC
-	TRBV4-1	TRBJ1-1	15	many	CASSQEDRRYTEAFF	TGCGCCAGCAGCCAGGAAGACAGGCGATACACTGAAGCTTTCTTT
-	TRBV12-3/TRBV12-4	TRBJ2-3	14	many	CASSQGGDADTQYF	TGTGCCAGCAGCCAGGGGGGGGATGCAGATACGCAGTATTTT
TRBD1	TRBV7-9	TRBJ1-1	15	few	CASSLTGVSGTEAFF	TGTGCCAGCAGCTTAACAGGGGTGAGTGGTACTGAAGCTTTCTTT
TRBD2	TRBV7-2	TRBJ2-5	14	-	CASSFGGGAETQYF	TGTGCCAGCAGCTTTGGGGGAGGGGCAGAGACCCAGTACTTC
-	TRBV5-1	TRBJ1-2	14	-	CASSHPGAGGGYTF	TGCGCCAGCAGCCATCCGGGGGCCGGCGGTGGCTACACCTTC
-	TRBV27	TRBJ1-1	13	many	CASSPEARTEAFF	TGTGCCAGCAGCCCAGAGGCAAGGACTGAAGCTTTCTTT
-	TRBV12-3/TRBV12-4	TRBJ2-6	15	many	CASSLSDSGANVLTF	TGTGCCAGCAGTTTAAGCGATTCTGGGGCCAACGTCCTGACTTTC
-	TRBV7-8	TRBJ1-5	16	many	CASSLGFAGNNQPQHF	TGTGCCAGCAGCTTAGGGTTCGCGGGTAACAATCAGCCCCAGCATTTT
-	TRBV18	TRBJ1-2	14	-	CASSPGIADYGYTF	TGTGCCAGCTCACCAGGGATCGCAGACTATGGCTACACCTTC
-	TRBV6-1	TRBJ1-1	17	-	CASPLIRSGQKNTEAFF	TGTGCCAGCCCTTTAATTCGTTCCGGGCAGAAGAACACTGAAGCTTTCTTT
-	TRBV29-1	TRBJ2-2	14	many	CSVLGLLNTGELFF	TGCAGCGTTCTAGGGCTACTAAACACCGGGGAGCTGTTTTTT
-	TRBV7-2	TRBJ2-2	11	many	CASSDTGELFF	TGTGCCAGCAGCGACACCGGGGAGCTGTTTTTT
-	TRBV20-1	TRBJ2-7	14	many	CSAREEGIHYEQYF	TGCAGTGCTAGAGAAGAGGGGATCCACTACGAGCAGTACTTC
-	TRBV7-9	TRBJ2-7	13	few	CASSPPESYEQYF	TGTGCCAGCAGCCCTCCGGAAAGCTACGAGCAGTACTTC
-	TRBV29-1	TRBJ2-5	12	few	CSVVESQETQYF	TGCAGCGTTGTTGAGTCCCAAGAGACCCAGTACTTC
-	TRBV12-3/TRBV12-4	TRBJ2-7	13	many	CASSPGLGGEQYF	TGTGCCAGCAGTCCGGGTCTAGGGGGCGAGCAGTACTTC
-	TRBV4-1	TRBJ2-4	15	many	CASRTTGLAKNIQYF	TGCGCCAGCAGGACCACGGGACTAGCCAAAAACATTCAGTACTTC
-	TRBV12-3/TRBV12-4	TRBJ1-2	14	many	CASSPDRITHGYTF	TGTGCCAGCAGTCCCGACAGGATTACGCATGGCTACACCTTC
TRBD1	TRBV19	TRBJ2-7	16	many	CASSREGAISSYEQYF	TGTGCCAGTAGCAGAGAGGGGGCGATTAGCTCCTACGAGCAGTACTTC
-	TRBV12-3/TRBV12-4	TRBJ2-5	15	many	CASSLLGQLKETQYF	TGTGCCAGCAGTTTGTTGGGACAATTAAAAGAGACCCAGTACTTC
-	TRBV6-2/TRBV6-3	TRBJ2-7	16	-	CASSPHELEGSYDQYF	TGTGCCAGCAGTCCTCACGAACTAGAGGGCTCCTACGATCAGTACTTC
-	TRBV2	TRBJ2-5	12	many	CAVEGAQETQYF	TGTGCCGTGGAGGGGGCCCAAGAGACCCAGTACTTC
-	TRBV4-1	TRBJ2-7	14	many	CASSLRTSNNEQYF	TGCGCCAGCAGCCTCCGGACTTCTAACAACGAGCAGTACTTC
-	TRBV5-6	TRBJ1-2	13	many	CASSLNSRYGYTF	TGTGCCAGCAGCTTGAACAGTCGCTATGGCTACACCTTC
-	TRBV6-1	TRBJ2-2	16	many	CASSGISGKNTGELFF	TGTGCCAGCAGTGGAATCTCAGGCAAGAACACCGGGGAGCTGTTTTTT
-	TRBV25-1	TRBJ1-4	16	few	CASSEWTAVGREKLFF	TGTGCCAGCAGTGAATGGACCGCTGTGGGGCGAGAAAAACTGTTTTTT
-	TRBV24-1	TRBJ2-7	19	few	CATSVPVGGISGDLREQYF	TGTGCCACCAGTGTCCCCGTCGGTGGGATCTCAGGGGACCTACGAGAGCAGTACTTC
-	TRBV12-3/TRBV12-4	TRBJ2-2	16	once	CASSFLSLRRTGELFF	TGTGCCAGCAGTTTTCTATCATTGAGGCGGACCGGGGAGCTGTTTTTT
-	TRBV6-1	TRBJ2-7	14	many	CASTAQAGTYEQYF	TGTGCCAGCACTGCCCAGGCCGGTACCTACGAGCAGTACTTC
-	TRBV29-1	TRBJ2-2	14	many	CSGRQALNTGELFF	TGCAGCGGCCGACAGGCCTTAAACACCGGGGAGCTGTTTTTT
-	TRBV6-1	TRBJ2-2	13	many	CASRDSNTGELFF	TGTGCCAGCCGGGACTCTAACACCGGGGAGCTGTTTTTT
-	TRBV6-4	TRBJ1-6	14	-	CASTLDGRNSPLHF	TGTGCCAGCACCCTCGACGGACGTAATTCACCCCTCCACTTT
-	TRBV25-1	TRBJ1-5	14	many	CASSGGVSNQPQHF	TGTGCCAGCAGTGGGGGCGTTAGCAATCAGCCCCAGCATTTT
-	TRBV20-1	TRBJ2-4	12	many	CSAHRAQRVKYF	TGCAGTGCTCATCGGGCCCAAAGGGTTAAGTACTTC
-	TRBV30	TRBJ1-1	14	many	CAWSVRYRNTEAFF	TGTGCCTGGAGTGTACGGTACAGGAACACTGAAGCTTTCTTT
-	TRBV15	TRBJ1-2	13	many	CATSRDVNYGYTF	TGTGCCACCAGCAGAGACGTTAACTATGGCTACACCTTC
-	TRBV6-5	TRBJ1-1	14	once	CASSSLRGATEAFF	TGTGCCAGCAGTTCCCTCAGGGGCGCGACTGAAGCTTTCTTT